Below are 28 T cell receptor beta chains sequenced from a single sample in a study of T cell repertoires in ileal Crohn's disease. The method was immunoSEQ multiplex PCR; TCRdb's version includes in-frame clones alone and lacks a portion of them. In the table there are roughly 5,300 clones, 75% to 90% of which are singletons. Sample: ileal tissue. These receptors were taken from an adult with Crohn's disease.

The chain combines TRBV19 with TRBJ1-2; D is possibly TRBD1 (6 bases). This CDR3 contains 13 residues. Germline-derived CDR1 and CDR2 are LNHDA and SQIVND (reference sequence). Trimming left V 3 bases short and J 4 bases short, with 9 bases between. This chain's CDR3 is CASSITGTYGYTF. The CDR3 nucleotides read TGTGCCAGTAGTATTACAGGGACCTATGGCTACACCTTC. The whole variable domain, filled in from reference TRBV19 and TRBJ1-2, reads DGGITQSPKYLFRKEGQNVTLSCEQNLNHDAMYWYRQDPGQGLRLIYYSQIVNDFQKGDIAEGYSVSREKKESFPLTVTSAQKNPTAFYLCASSITGTYGYTFGSGTRLTVV.

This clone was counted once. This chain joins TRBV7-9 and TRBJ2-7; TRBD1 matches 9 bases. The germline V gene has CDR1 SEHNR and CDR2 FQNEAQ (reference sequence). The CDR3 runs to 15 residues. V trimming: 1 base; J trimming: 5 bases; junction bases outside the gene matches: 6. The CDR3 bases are TGTGCCAGCAGCTTAGGGGACAGGGATCTGGACGAGCAGTACTTC. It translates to CASSLGDRDLDEQYF.

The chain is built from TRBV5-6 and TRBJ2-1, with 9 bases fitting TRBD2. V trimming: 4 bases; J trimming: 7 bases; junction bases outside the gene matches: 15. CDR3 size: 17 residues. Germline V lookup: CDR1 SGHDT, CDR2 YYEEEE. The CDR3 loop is CASSPSFGTSPSNEQFF. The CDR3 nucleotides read TGTGCCAGCAGCCCCTCTTTCGGGACTAGCCCATCGAATGAGCAGTTCTTC. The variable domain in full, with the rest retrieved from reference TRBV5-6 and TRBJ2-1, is DAGVTQSPTHLIKTRGQQVTLRCSPKSGHDTVSWYQQALGQGPQFIFQYYEEEERQRGNFPDRFSGHQFPNYSSELNVNALLLGDSALYLCASSPSFGTSPSNEQFFGPGTRLTVL.

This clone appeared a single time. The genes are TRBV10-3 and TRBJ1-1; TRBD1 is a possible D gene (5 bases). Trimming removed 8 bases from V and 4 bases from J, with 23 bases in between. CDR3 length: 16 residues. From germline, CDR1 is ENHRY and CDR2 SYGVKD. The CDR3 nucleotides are TGTGCCATCGGGCCAGATTCGGGGCTTCGAGGCACTGAAGCTTTCTTT. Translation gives CAIGPDSGLRGTEAFF.

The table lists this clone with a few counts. The CDR3 protein is CASSPPGVNTEAFF. DNA for the CDR3: TGTGCCAGCAGCCCTCCAGGCGTGAACACTGAAGCTTTCTTT. V is TRBV7-9 and J is TRBJ1-1; no definite D call. V lost 5 bases and J 0 bases, leaving 10 bases between the germline ends. Germline CDR1 SEHNR, CDR2 FQNEAQ (reference sequence). This CDR3 contains 14 residues.

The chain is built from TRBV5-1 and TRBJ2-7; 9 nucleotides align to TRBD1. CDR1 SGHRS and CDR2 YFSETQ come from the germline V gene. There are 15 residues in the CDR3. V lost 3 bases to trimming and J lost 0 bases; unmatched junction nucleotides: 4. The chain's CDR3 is CASSYGTGYSYEQYF. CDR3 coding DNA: TGCGCCAGCAGCTACGGGACAGGGTACTCCTACGAGCAGTACTTC.

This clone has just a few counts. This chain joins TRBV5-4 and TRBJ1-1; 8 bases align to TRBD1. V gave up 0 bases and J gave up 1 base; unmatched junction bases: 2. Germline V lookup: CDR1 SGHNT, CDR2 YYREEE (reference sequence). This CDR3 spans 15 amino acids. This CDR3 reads CASSLVDRGNTEAFF. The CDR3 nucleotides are TGTGCCAGCAGCTTGGTCGACAGGGGGAACACTGAAGCTTTCTTT.

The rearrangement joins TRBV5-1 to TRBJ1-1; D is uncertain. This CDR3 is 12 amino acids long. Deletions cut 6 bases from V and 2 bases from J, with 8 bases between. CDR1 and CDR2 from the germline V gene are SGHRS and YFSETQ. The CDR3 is CASKIINTEAFF. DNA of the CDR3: TGCGCCAGCAAAATCATCAACACTGAAGCTTTCTTT.

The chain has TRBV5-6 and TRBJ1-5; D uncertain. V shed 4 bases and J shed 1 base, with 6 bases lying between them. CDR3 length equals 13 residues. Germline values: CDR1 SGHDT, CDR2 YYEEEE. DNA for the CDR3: TGTGCCAGCAGCCATTGGAGCAATCAGCCCCAGCATTTT. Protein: CASSHWSNQPQHF.

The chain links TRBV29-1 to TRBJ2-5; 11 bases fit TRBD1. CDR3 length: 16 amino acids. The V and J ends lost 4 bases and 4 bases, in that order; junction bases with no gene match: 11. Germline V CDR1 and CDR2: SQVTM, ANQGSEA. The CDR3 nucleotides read TGCAGCGTTGCGGGGGACAGGGGGGTTGATACAGAGACCCAGTACTTC. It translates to CSVAGDRGVDTETQYF.

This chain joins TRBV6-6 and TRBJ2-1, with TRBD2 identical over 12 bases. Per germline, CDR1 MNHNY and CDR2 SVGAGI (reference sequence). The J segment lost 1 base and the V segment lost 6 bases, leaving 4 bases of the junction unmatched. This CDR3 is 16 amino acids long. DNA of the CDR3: TGTGCCAGCAGCAAACTAGCGGGAGGTTCCTACAATGAGCAGTTCTTC. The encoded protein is CASSKLAGGSYNEQFF.

Here the CDR3 reads CASSLEPRNYEQYF. The CDR3 nucleotides read TGCGCCAGCAGCTTGGAACCCAGGAACTACGAGCAGTACTTC. This chain uses TRBV5-1 with TRBJ2-7; D call uncertain. Germline V gene sequence: CDR1 SGHRS, CDR2 YFSETQ. V lost 0 bases, J lost 3 bases, and 10 bases lay in between. The CDR3 has 14 residues.

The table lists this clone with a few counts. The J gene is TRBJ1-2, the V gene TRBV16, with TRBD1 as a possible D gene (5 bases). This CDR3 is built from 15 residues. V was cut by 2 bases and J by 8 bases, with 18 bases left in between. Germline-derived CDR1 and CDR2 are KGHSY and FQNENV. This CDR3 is CASSQSTTVLFGYTF. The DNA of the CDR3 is TGTGCCAGCAGCCAAAGTACGACAGTTCTTTTCGGCTACACCTTC.

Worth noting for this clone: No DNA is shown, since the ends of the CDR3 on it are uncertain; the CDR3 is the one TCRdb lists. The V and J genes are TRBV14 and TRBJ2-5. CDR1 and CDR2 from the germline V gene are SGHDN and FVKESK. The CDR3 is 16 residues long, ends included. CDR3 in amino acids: CASSPRFGAGQETQYF.

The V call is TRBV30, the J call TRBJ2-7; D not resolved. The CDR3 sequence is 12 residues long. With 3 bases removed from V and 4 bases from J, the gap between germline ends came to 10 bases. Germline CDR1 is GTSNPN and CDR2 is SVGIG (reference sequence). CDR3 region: CAWSKQQYEQYF. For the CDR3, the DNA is TGTGCCTGGAGCAAACAGCAATACGAGCAGTACTTC.

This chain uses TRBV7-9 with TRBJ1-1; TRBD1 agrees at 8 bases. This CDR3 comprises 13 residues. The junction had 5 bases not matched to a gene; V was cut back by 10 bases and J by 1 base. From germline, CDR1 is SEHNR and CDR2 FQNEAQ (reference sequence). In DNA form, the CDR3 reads TGTGCCATCGACAGGGGACAGAACACTGAAGCTTTCTTT. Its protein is CAIDRGQNTEAFF.

CDR3 loop: CASSLLAGDHNEQFF. In nucleotides, the CDR3 is TGCGCCAGCAGCTTACTAGCGGGAGATCACAATGAGCAGTTCTTC. The chain employs TRBV5-1 and TRBJ2-1, with 11 bases matching TRBD2. This CDR3 has 15 residues. V lost 2 bases, J lost 5 bases, and 3 bases stayed unmatched. The V gene's germline CDR1 is SGHRS and CDR2 YFSETQ.

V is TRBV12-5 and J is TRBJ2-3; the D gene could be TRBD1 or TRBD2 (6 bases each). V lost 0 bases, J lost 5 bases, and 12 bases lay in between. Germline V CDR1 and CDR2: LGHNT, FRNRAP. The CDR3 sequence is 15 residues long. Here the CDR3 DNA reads TGTGCTAGTGGTTTGGTAGTGGGGGGCGAAGATACGCAGTATTTT. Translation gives CASGLVVGGEDTQYF.

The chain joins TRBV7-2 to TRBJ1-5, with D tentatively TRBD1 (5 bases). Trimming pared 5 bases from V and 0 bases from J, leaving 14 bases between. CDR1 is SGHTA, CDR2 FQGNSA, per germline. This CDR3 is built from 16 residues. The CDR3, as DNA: TGTGCCAGCAGCCAAAGAATCGGGGGTAGCAATCAGCCCCAGCATTTT. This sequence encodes CASSQRIGGSNQPQHF. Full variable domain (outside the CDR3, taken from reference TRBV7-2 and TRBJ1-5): GAGVSQSPSNKVTEKGKDVELRCDPISGHTALYWYRQSLGQGLEFLIYFQGNSAPDKSGLPSDRFSAERTGGSVSTLTIQRTQQEDSAVYLCASSQRIGGSNQPQHFGDGTRLSIL.

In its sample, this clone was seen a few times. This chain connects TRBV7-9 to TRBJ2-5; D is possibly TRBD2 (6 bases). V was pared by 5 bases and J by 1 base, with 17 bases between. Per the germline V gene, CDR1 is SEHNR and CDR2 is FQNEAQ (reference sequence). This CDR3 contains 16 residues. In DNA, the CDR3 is TGTGCCAGCAGCGCCCTGGGTAGCGGATTCCAAGAGACCCAGTACTTC. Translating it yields CASSALGSGFQETQYF.

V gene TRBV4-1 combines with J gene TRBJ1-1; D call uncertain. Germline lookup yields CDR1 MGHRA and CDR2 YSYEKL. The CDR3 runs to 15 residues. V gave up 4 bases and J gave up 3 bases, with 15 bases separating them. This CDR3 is CASSPSYRAYTEAFF. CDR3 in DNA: TGCGCCAGCAGCCCAAGCTATAGGGCGTACACTGAAGCTTTCTTT.

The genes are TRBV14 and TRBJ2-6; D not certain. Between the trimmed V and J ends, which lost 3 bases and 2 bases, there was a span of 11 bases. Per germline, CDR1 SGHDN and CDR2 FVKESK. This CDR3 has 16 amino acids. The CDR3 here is CASSHRERTGANVLTF. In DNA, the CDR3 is TGTGCCAGCAGCCATAGAGAGAGGACTGGGGCCAACGTCCTGACTTTC.

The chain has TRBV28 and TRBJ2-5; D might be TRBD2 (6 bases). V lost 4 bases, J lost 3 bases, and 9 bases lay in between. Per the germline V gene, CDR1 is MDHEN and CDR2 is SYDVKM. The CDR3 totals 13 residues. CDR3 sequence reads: CASSSGGEETQYF. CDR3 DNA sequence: TGTGCCAGCAGTTCCGGGGGTGAAGAGACCCAGTACTTC.

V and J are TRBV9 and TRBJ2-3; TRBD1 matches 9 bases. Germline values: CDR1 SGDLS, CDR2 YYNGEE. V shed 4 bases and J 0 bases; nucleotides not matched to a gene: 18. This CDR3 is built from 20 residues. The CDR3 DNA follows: TGTGCCAGCAGCCCCGTCTCGCCGGGACAGGGTTCGGCAAGCACAGATACGCAGTATTTT. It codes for CASSPVSPGQGSASTDTQYF.

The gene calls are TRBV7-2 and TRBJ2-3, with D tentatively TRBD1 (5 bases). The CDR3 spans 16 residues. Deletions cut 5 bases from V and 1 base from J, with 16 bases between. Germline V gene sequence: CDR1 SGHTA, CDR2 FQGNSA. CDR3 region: CASSPRGAMGTDTQYF. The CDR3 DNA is TGTGCCAGCAGCCCGCGTGGGGCGATGGGCACAGATACGCAGTATTTT.

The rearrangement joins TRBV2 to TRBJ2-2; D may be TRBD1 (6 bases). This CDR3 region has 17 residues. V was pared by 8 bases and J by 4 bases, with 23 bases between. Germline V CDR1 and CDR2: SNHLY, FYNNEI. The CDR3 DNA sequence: TGTGCCAGCTGGGCTAGGCAGGGGTCCACGATCACCGGGGAGCTGTTTTTT. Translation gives CASWARQGSTITGELFF.

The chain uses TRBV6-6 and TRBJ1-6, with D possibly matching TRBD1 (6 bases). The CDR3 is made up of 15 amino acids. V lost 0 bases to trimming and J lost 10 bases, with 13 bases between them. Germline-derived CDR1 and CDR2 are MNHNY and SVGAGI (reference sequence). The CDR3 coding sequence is TGTGCCAGCAGTTACTCGTCAGGGGAGAAATCACCCCTCCACTTT. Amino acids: CASSYSSGEKSPLHF.

The CDR3 DNA is TGTGCCAGCAGCCAAGACCAGGGTGACAATCAGCCCCAGCATTTT. Translating gives CASSQDQGDNQPQHF. The V gene is TRBV4-2, the J gene TRBJ1-5, with a weak D call TRBD1 (5 bases). CDR1 is LGHNA, CDR2 YNFKEQ, per germline. V was clipped by 0 bases and J by 3 bases, with 9 bases between them. The CDR3 is made up of 15 amino acids.